This is a list of T cell receptor beta chains from one sample in a study of Graves' ophthalmopathy and Graves' hyperthyroidism. TCRdb reanalysed the multiplex PCR reads using MiXCR and keeps one entry per CDR3 protein. The table includes around 40,000 distinct CDR3 sequences, 52% detected once. The material sequenced was peripheral blood. The source of these receptors is an adult man with Graves' ophthalmopathy. Each CDR3 is given with its conserved first and last residue. Fields, in order: J gene, D gene, V gene, clone size, CDR3 protein, CDR3 DNA. D genes are given only for firm matches. Size is stated for part of the rows, as once, few or many counts, or as a class when the clone is expanded.

>TRBJ1-2|-|TRBV29-1|-
CSVVVQEGLDGYTF
TGCAGCGTTGTGGTGCAGGAGGGGCTGGATGGCTACACCTTC
>TRBJ2-7|-|TRBV2|medium-sized
CASREERHYEQYF
TGTGCCAGCAGAGAGGAGCGGCATTACGAGCAGTACTTC
>TRBJ2-6|-|TRBV19|-
CASSRGSYSEANVLAF
TGTGCCAGTAGTAGGGGGTCATACTCTGAGGCCAACGTCCTGGCTTTC
>TRBJ1-1|-|TRBV30|-
CAWTGGRTTEAFF
TGTGCCTGGACCGGGGGGCGTACCACTGAAGCTTTCTTT
>TRBJ2-7|TRBD1|TRBV28|many
CASSSHRQGVYEQYF
TGTGCCAGCAGTTCCCATCGACAGGGAGTCTACGAGCAGTACTTC
>TRBJ1-1|-|TRBV5-6|many
CASSLHGPEAFF
TGTGCCAGCAGCTTGCATGGGCCCGAAGCTTTCTTT
>TRBJ2-1|TRBD2|TRBV5-1|-
CASSLLAGDEQFF
TGCGCCAGCAGCCTTCTAGCGGGAGATGAGCAGTTCTTC
>TRBJ2-1|TRBD2|TRBV7-9|-
CASSQDPTSKYNEQFF
TGTGCCAGCAGCCAAGATCCGACTAGCAAATACAATGAGCAGTTCTTC
>TRBJ2-2|-|TRBV24-1|-
CATRGAAGELLF
TGTGCCACCAGGGGGGCGGCCGGGGAGCTGCTTTTC
>TRBJ1-5|-|TRBV20-1|many
CSARSQASNQPQHF
TGCAGTGCTAGAAGCCAAGCTAGCAATCAGCCCCAGCATTTT
>TRBJ1-5|-|TRBV6-6|many
CASISSRFSNQPQHF
TGTGCCAGCATATCGTCACGCTTTAGCAATCAGCCCCAGCATTTT
>TRBJ2-3|TRBD2|TRBV7-3|-
CASSLSFGVSGGEGDTQYF
TGTGCCAGCAGCTTAAGCTTCGGGGTCTCGGGAGGTGAGGGAGATACGCAGTATTTT
>TRBJ2-1|TRBD2|TRBV4-1|many
CASSQDHLGGLADYNEQFF
TGCGCCAGCAGCCAAGATCACCTCGGGGGACTAGCGGACTACAATGAGCAGTTCTTC
>TRBJ2-5|TRBD2|TRBV20-1|-
CSAGPSGVQETQYF
TGCAGTGCTGGGCCTAGCGGGGTCCAAGAGACCCAGTACTTC
>TRBJ2-3|TRBD2|TRBV5-1|many
CATKELAGYSTDTQYF
TGCGCCACCAAAGAGCTAGCGGGATATAGCACAGATACGCAGTATTTT
>TRBJ1-1|-|TRBV5-5|-
CASSRTVNTEAFF
TGTGCCAGCAGCAGGACGGTGAACACTGAAGCTTTCTTT
>TRBJ1-6|TRBD1|TRBV20-1|medium-sized
CSARTGGADSPLHF
TGCAGTGCTAGAACAGGGGGCGCAGATTCACCCCTCCACTTT
>TRBJ1-6|-|TRBV20-1|many
CSATRDPGMNSPLHF
TGCAGTGCTACGAGGGACCCCGGGATGAATTCACCCCTCCACTTT
>TRBJ1-1|-|TRBV27|many
CASSSQGRNTEAFF
TGTGCCAGCAGTTCCCAGGGACGGAACACTGAAGCTTTCTTT
>TRBJ2-2|-|TRBV20-1|-
CSARRDGNTGELFF
TGCAGTGCTAGGCGGGACGGCAACACCGGGGAGCTGTTTTTT
>TRBJ1-1|-|TRBV7-3|-
CASSEAIGVNTEAFF
TGTGCAAGCAGTGAGGCCATCGGAGTGAACACTGAAGCTTTCTTT
>TRBJ2-7|-|TRBV12-3/TRBV12-4|-
CASSPGQAVGEQYF
TGTGCCAGCAGCCCCGGGCAGGCGGTGGGAGAGCAGTACTTC
>TRBJ2-7|TRBD2|TRBV5-4|-
CASSLDLAGDRNEQYF
TGTGCCAGCAGCTTGGATTTAGCGGGAGATCGAAACGAGCAGTACTTC
>TRBJ1-2|-|TRBV10-2|few
CASRGETNYGYTF
TGCGCCAGCAGGGGGGAAACTAACTATGGCTACACCTTC
>TRBJ1-2|-|TRBV24-1|once
CATSHPGSKVWYTF
TGTGCCACCAGTCATCCCGGGTCTAAGGTGTGGTACACATTC
>TRBJ2-5|TRBD1|TRBV7-3|-
CASGGQGTQETQYF
TGTGCCAGTGGGGGACAGGGGACCCAAGAGACCCAGTACTTC
>TRBJ2-1|TRBD2|TRBV6-4|-
CASNGSSGIEQFF
TGTGCCAGCAATGGGTCTAGCGGTATTGAGCAGTTCTTC
>TRBJ2-1|-|TRBV11-2|-
CASSLSGTYNEQFF
TGTGCCAGCAGCCTCAGTGGAACCTACAATGAGCAGTTCTTC
>TRBJ1-1|-|TRBV29-1|medium-sized
CSVERWNTEAFF
TGCAGCGTTGAGAGGTGGAACACTGAAGCTTTCTTT
>TRBJ2-3|TRBD2|TRBV6-6|many
CASQAGGVGTQYF
TGTGCCAGCCAGGCGGGGGGGGTTGGAACGCAGTATTTT
>TRBJ1-5|-|TRBV20-1|-
CSALINSNQPQHF
TGCAGTGCTTTAATAAATAGCAATCAGCCCCAGCATTTT
>TRBJ2-1|TRBD2|TRBV7-3|once
CASSRGLAGDYNEQFF
TGTGCCAGCAGCCGAGGACTAGCGGGGGACTACAATGAGCAGTTCTTC
>TRBJ1-2|-|TRBV19|medium-sized
CASSNQGGYGYTF
TGTGCCAGTAGTAATCAGGGTGGCTATGGCTACACCTTC
>TRBJ2-2|-|TRBV9|-
CASSVARSGDFTGELFF
TGTGCCAGCAGCGTAGCCCGGTCGGGGGACTTCACCGGGGAGCTGTTTTTT
>TRBJ2-1|-|TRBV10-3|-
CAIAGGVGEEQFF
TGTGCCATCGCCGGGGGTGTCGGGGAGGAGCAGTTCTTC
>TRBJ2-7|TRBD1|TRBV19|many
CASSSRGDRGSYEQYF
TGTGCCAGTAGTTCCCGTGGGGACAGGGGGTCCTACGAGCAGTACTTC
>TRBJ2-2|-|TRBV10-2|-
CASPQGLRTGELFF
TGCGCCAGCCCTCAGGGTCTGAGGACCGGGGAGCTGTTTTTT
>TRBJ2-5|-|TRBV20-1|-
CSASFGRDQETQYF
TGCAGTGCTAGTTTCGGGCGAGACCAAGAGACCCAGTACTTC
>TRBJ2-2|-|TRBV19|-
CASRGSMNTGELFF
TGTGCCAGTAGGGGATCAATGAACACCGGGGAGCTGTTTTTT
>TRBJ2-1|TRBD2|TRBV6-5|many
CASSKLGRGAYNEQFF
TGTGCCAGCAGTAAGCTTGGGCGGGGGGCATACAATGAGCAGTTCTTC
>TRBJ1-1|-|TRBV30|-
CAWSIRYDRLAAEAFF
TGTGCCTGGAGTATTCGATACGACAGGTTGGCCGCTGAAGCTTTCTTT
>TRBJ1-2|TRBD1|TRBV19|few
CASRDGQGGNYGYTF
TGTGCCAGTAGAGACGGACAGGGGGGTAACTATGGCTACACCTTC
>TRBJ1-1|-|TRBV6-5|many
CASRVSRRSNTEAFF
TGTGCCAGCAGGGTCTCACGGAGGTCGAACACTGAAGCTTTCTTT
>TRBJ1-5|-|TRBV6-2/TRBV6-3|many
CASTPGQPNQPQHF
TGTGCCAGCACCCCCGGACAGCCCAATCAGCCCCAGCATTTT
>TRBJ1-3|-|TRBV7-7|-
CASSPPQANSGNTIYF
TGTGCCAGCAGCCCCCCCCAGGCGAACTCTGGAAACACCATATATTTT
>TRBJ2-7|-|TRBV5-1|-
CASSLSFRGSGSSYEQYF
TGCGCCAGCAGCTTAAGTTTCAGGGGGAGCGGGAGTTCCTACGAGCAGTACTTC
>TRBJ2-7|TRBD2|TRBV7-9|-
CASSLRGSGRPYEQYF
TGTGCCAGCAGCTTACGTGGTAGCGGGAGGCCCTACGAGCAGTACTTC
>TRBJ1-6|-|TRBV19|-
CASSTGRGTSPLHF
TGTGCCAGTAGTACAGGAAGAGGGACTTCACCCCTCCACTTT
>TRBJ2-1|TRBD2|TRBV20-1|-
CSARGVSGGANYNEQFF
TGCAGTGCTAGAGGAGTTAGCGGGGGGGCCAACTACAATGAGCAGTTCTTC
>TRBJ2-3|-|TRBV12-3/TRBV12-4|many
CASSLGPTDTQYF
TGTGCCAGCAGTCTCGGACCCACAGATACGCAGTATTTT
>TRBJ1-3|-|TRBV7-8|medium-sized
CASSLVGNSGNTIYF
TGTGCCAGCAGCTTAGTAGGCAACTCTGGAAACACCATATATTTT
>TRBJ1-2|-|TRBV2|-
CASSETANYGYTF
TGTGCCAGCAGTGAAACTGCTAACTATGGCTACACCTTC
>TRBJ1-5|TRBD1|TRBV7-2|-
CASSLATGGNQPQHF
TGTGCCAGCAGCTTGGCGACAGGGGGGAATCAGCCCCAGCATTTT
>TRBJ2-5|-|TRBV28|many
CASRRGRTQETQYF
TGTGCCAGCAGGAGGGGAAGGACACAAGAGACCCAGTACTTC